Shown below are 32 T cell receptor beta chains from a single sample sequenced in a study of T cell clonotyping in hematopoietic cell transplantation. Method: immunoSEQ multiplex PCR; TCRdb's copy keeps in-frame clones and lacks some. Found here are approximately 17,000 clones, roughly 70% of them singletons; the top ten hold around 9.9%. The sequenced material came from peripheral blood mononuclear cells. These TCRs come from a woman aged 60-70 years in good health. Some clones in this sample may be carry-over from other donors' samples.

This clone has more than one count but fewer than ten. This chain joins TRBV28 and TRBJ1-3; TRBD1 matches 11 bases. The CDR3 runs 17 residues. Germline CDR1 is MDHEN and CDR2 is SYDVKM. V dropped 6 bases and J dropped 0; count of bases not matched to a gene: 7. The chain's CDR3 is CASSQGTGGISGNTIYF. The CDR3 region has the DNA TGTGCCAGCAGCCAAGGGACAGGGGGGATCTCTGGAAACACCATATATTTT.

The chain recombines TRBV25-1 with TRBJ2-7; D unresolved. The ends were cut back, 1 base at V and 2 bases at J, with 3 bases in the middle. The CDR3 covers 12 residues. CDR1 and CDR2 (germline): MGHDK, SYGVNS. The CDR3 is CASSELAYEQYF. CDR3 nucleotide sequence: TGTGCCAGCAGTGAATTGGCCTACGAGCAGTACTTC.

This clone was observed once. This rearrangement joins TRBV29-1 to TRBJ1-1; 7 nucleotides align to TRBD1. Unmatched junction bases numbered 10, after V lost 6 bases and J lost 3 bases. CDR1 is SQVTM and CDR2 is ANQGSEA in the germline V gene. The CDR3 has 14 residues. CDR3: CSVQGDRVDTEAFF. The CDR3 nucleotides are TGCAGCGTCCAGGGCGACAGGGTAGACACTGAAGCTTTCTTT.

The V gene is TRBV15, the J gene TRBJ2-4; 8 bases align to TRBD2. V shed 5 bases, J shed 9 bases, and the junction held 12 bases outside the gene matches. CDR3 size: 15 residues. Germline V gene sequence: CDR1 LNHNV, CDR2 YYDKDF (reference sequence). CDR3 nucleotide sequence: TGTGCCACCAGCCACCTGCGGGGGGCGGAGAGCATTCAGTACTTC. It yields the protein CATSHLRGAESIQYF.

This clone was found a few times. This chain uses TRBV5-4 with TRBJ2-6, with D possibly being TRBD1 (6 bases). The CDR3 totals 15 residues. V was pared by 1 base and J by 4 bases, with 9 bases between. CDR1 and CDR2 from the germline V gene are SGHNT and YYREEE (reference sequence). Written as DNA, the CDR3 is TGTGCCAGCAGCTTGACAGGGTTCGGGGCCAACGTCCTGACTTTC. Amino acids: CASSLTGFGANVLTF.

In its sample, this clone was seen a few times. The chain has TRBV6-5 and TRBJ2-5; the D gene is possibly TRBD1 (6 bases). CDR1 and CDR2 (germline): MNHEY, SVGAGI. Trimming shortened V by 6 bases and J by 4 bases, and 12 bases separated the two germline ends. The CDR3 loop spans 13 amino acids. CDR3 residues: CASSLLGGETQYF. The CDR3 DNA follows: TGTGCCAGCAGCCTCCTAGGGGGAGAGACCCAGTACTTC.

The J gene is TRBJ1-2, the V gene TRBV5-4, with D possibly being TRBD1 (6 bases). Trimming pared 3 bases from V and 4 bases from J, leaving 13 bases between. This CDR3 has 14 residues. The germline V gene encodes CDR1 SGHNT and CDR2 YYREEE (reference sequence). The CDR3 coding sequence is TGTGCCAGCAGCTCCAGGGGAGCCGGCTATGGCTACACCTTC. Amino acid sequence: CASSSRGAGYGYTF.

The chain is built from TRBV28 and TRBJ1-3; D not resolved. CDR1 and CDR2 (germline): MDHEN, SYDVKM. V was clipped by 5 bases and J by 4 bases, with 12 bases between them. There are 14 residues in the CDR3. The CDR3 is CASSRTVPGNTIYF. The CDR3 coding sequence is TGTGCCAGCAGTCGGACGGTACCGGGAAACACCATATATTTT. Full variable domain (remainder filled in from reference TRBV28 and TRBJ1-3): DVKVTQSSRYLVKRTGEKVFLECVQDMDHENMFWYRQDPGLGLRLIYFSYDVKMKEKGDIPEGYSVSREKKERFSLILESASTNQTSMYLCASSRTVPGNTIYFGEGSWLTVV.

This clone occurred a few times. The chain couples TRBV9 to TRBJ1-2, with 7 bases identical to TRBD1. Germline CDR1 and CDR2: SGDLS and YYNGEE. The V and J ends lost 4 bases and 3 bases, in that order; junction bases with no gene match: 3. The CDR3 contains 13 residues. CDR3 sequence (DNA): TGTGCCAGCAGCCGCGGACAGGACTATGGCTACACCTTC. This sequence encodes CASSRGQDYGYTF.

V usage is TRBV9 and J usage is TRBJ2-5, with 11 bases matching TRBD2. Germline CDR1 and CDR2: SGDLS and YYNGEE. The CDR3 runs 17 residues. V lost 4 bases to trimming and J lost 2 bases; unmatched junction nucleotides: 10. This CDR3 is CASSLGGLAGGQETQYF. The CDR3 nucleotides read TGTGCCAGCAGCCTCGGGGGGCTAGCGGGGGGACAAGAGACCCAGTACTTC.

CDR3 sequence reads: CASSISGGTYEQYF. CDR3 in DNA: TGCGCCAGCAGCATTAGCGGGGGCACCTACGAGCAGTACTTC. The V and J genes are TRBV5-1 and TRBJ2-7; 9 bases agree with TRBD2. The CDR3 spans 14 residues. With 4 bases clipped from V and 2 bases from J, the junction kept 4 bases outside the gene matches. Germline-derived CDR1 and CDR2 are SGHRS and YFSETQ.

The V gene is TRBV29-1, the J gene TRBJ2-1; TRBD2 matches at 7 bases. The germline CDR1 and CDR2 sequences are SQVTM and ANQGSEA. With V trimmed by 6 bases and J by 4 bases, 9 bases remained unmatched. The CDR3 loop spans 14 amino acids. The CDR3 is CSVVGGSRYNEQFF. The CDR3 DNA is TGCAGCGTCGTGGGCGGGAGCCGGTACAATGAGCAGTTCTTC.

V gene TRBV13 combines with J gene TRBJ2-7; TRBD2 matches at 12 bases. Germline V gene data show CDR1 as PRHDT and CDR2 as FYEKMQ (reference sequence). V shed 5 bases and J 3 bases; nucleotides not matched to a gene: 5. The CDR3 totals 15 residues. The CDR3 here is CASSRGLAGLYEQYF. CDR3 in DNA: TGTGCCAGCAGCAGAGGACTAGCGGGACTCTACGAGCAGTACTTC.

The chain has TRBV2 and TRBJ1-2; 8 positions agree with TRBD1. This CDR3 spans 15 amino acids. Looked up from germline, CDR1 is SNHLY and CDR2 is FYNNEI. After removal of 3 bases from V and 8 bases from J, the junction contained 11 bases not matched to a gene. In nucleotides, the CDR3 is TGTGCCAGCAGTGAGCTAGGCAGGGGGCGACAGGGCTACACCTTC. Its translation is CASSELGRGRQGYTF.

The table lists this clone with a count of one. V and J are TRBV28 and TRBJ1-1; TRBD1 aligns across 11 bases. Per germline, CDR1 MDHEN and CDR2 SYDVKM. This CDR3 comprises 15 residues. Losses at the gene ends were 5 bases for V and 8 bases for J; bases not matched to a gene: 10. CDR3 in amino acids: CASSPGTGGNSEAFF. The DNA for the CDR3 is TGTGCCAGCAGTCCCGGGACAGGGGGAAACTCCGAAGCTTTCTTT.

This clone was detected only a few times. V and J are TRBV5-8 and TRBJ2-7, with 8 bases lining up with TRBD1. With V trimmed by 2 bases and J by 3 bases, 4 bases remained unmatched. The germline V gene has CDR1 SGHTS and CDR2 YDEGEE. The CDR3 is made up of 14 amino acids. CDR3 sequence: CASSLGQGDYEQYF. CDR3 coding DNA: TGTGCCAGCAGCTTAGGACAGGGAGACTACGAGCAGTACTTC.

The genes are TRBV5-1 and TRBJ2-7; TRBD2 is a possible D gene (6 bases). The V and J ends lost 4 bases and 1 base respectively, with 21 bases between them. This CDR3 comprises 17 residues. Germline CDR1 is SGHRS and CDR2 is YFSETQ. The chain's CDR3 is CASSRGGLRLFSYEQYF. Written as DNA, the CDR3 is TGCGCCAGCAGCCGTGGAGGGTTACGCCTGTTTTCCTACGAGCAGTACTTC.

The chain has TRBV7-2 and TRBJ1-3; D not certain. The V end was cut by 5 bases, the J end by 0 bases, with 23 bases between. Germline V gene data show CDR1 as SGHTA and CDR2 as FQGNSA. This CDR3 region has 19 residues. The CDR3 loop reads CASSLGKGLLPASGNTIYF. The CDR3 DNA reads as TGTGCCAGCAGCCTGGGGAAGGGATTACTCCCAGCCTCTGGAAACACCATATATTTT.

V and J are TRBV25-1 and TRBJ2-1; the D is unclear. Germline assignment: CDR1 MGHDK and CDR2 SYGVNS. Trimming took 3 bases from V and 1 from J, leaving 4 bases between them. CDR3 length equals 13 residues. The DNA for the CDR3 is TGTGCCAGCAGTGACTTATCCTACAATGAGCAGTTCTTC. Translation: CASSDLSYNEQFF. Variable domain in full (rest from reference TRBV25-1 and TRBJ2-1): EADIYQTPRYLVIGTGKKITLECSQTMGHDKMYWYQQDPGMELHLIHYSYGVNSTEKGDLSSESTVSRIRTEHFPLTLESARPSHTSQYLCASSDLSYNEQFFGPGTRLTVL.

The V call is TRBV30, the J call TRBJ1-3, with a possible D match to TRBD1 (6 bases). V was pared by 3 bases and J by 10 bases, with 10 bases between. The length of the CDR3 is 11 residues. CDR1 and CDR2 (germline): GTSNPN, SVGIG (reference sequence). The CDR3 protein is CAWSQGGTIYF. In DNA form, the CDR3 reads TGTGCCTGGAGCCAAGGGGGTACCATATATTTT. The whole variable domain, remainder taken from reference TRBV30 and TRBJ1-3, is SQTIHQWPATLVQPVGSPLSLECTVEGTSNPNLYWYRQAAGRGLQLLFYSVGIGQISSEVPQNLSASRPQDRQFILSSKKLLLSDSGFYLCAWSQGGTIYFGEGSWLTVV.

This clone came up once. The chain recombines TRBV4-3 with TRBJ2-3; the D is unclear. This CDR3 is 14 amino acids long. With 0 bases removed from V and 1 base from J, the gap between germline ends came to 5 bases. CDR1 is LGHNA, CDR2 YSLEER, per germline. The CDR3 loop is CASSQDRGTDTQYF. The CDR3 DNA follows: TGCGCCAGCAGCCAAGATCGTGGCACAGATACGCAGTATTTT.

CDR3 in amino acids: CASSQINGEQYF. CDR3 sequence (DNA): TGTGCCAGCAGCCAGATTAACGGCGAGCAGTACTTC. The chain employs TRBV4-2 and TRBJ2-7; D is ambiguous. Germline V gives CDR1 LGHNA, CDR2 YNFKEQ. The CDR3 runs 12 residues. V was shortened by 3 bases and J by 6 bases, with 9 bases between the two germline ends.

The genes are TRBV6-5 and TRBJ1-2, with 8 bases that match TRBD1. V shed 2 bases, J shed 8 bases, and the junction held 13 bases outside the gene matches. This CDR3 is 16 amino acids long. The V gene's germline CDR1 is MNHEY and CDR2 SVGAGI. CDR3 in amino acids: CASSYLSTGTGYGYTF. The CDR3 coding sequence is TGTGCCAGCAGTTACCTCTCGACTGGGACAGGCTACGGCTACACCTTC.

V gene TRBV28 combines with J gene TRBJ2-7; D uncertain. This CDR3 region has 11 residues. Germline-derived CDR1 and CDR2 are MDHEN and SYDVKM. Trimming removed 4 bases at V and 4 bases at J, with 5 bases between. The CDR3 bases are TGTGCCAGCAGTTCGCGTTACGAGCAGTACTTC. It encodes CASSSRYEQYF.

V gene TRBV14 combines with J gene TRBJ1-5; D is unresolved. The germline CDR1 and CDR2 sequences are SGHDN and FVKESK. CDR3 length equals 13 residues. V was shortened by 4 bases and J by 4 bases, with 8 bases between the two germline ends. CDR3 sequence (DNA): TGTGCCAGCAGCCCCGGGCAGAATCAGCCCCAGCATTTT. It codes for CASSPGQNQPQHF.

The V and J genes are TRBV25-1 and TRBJ1-6, with TRBD1 matching over 7 bases. Per germline, CDR1 MGHDK and CDR2 SYGVNS. Germline trimming cut 2 bases from V and 10 bases from J; bases unmatched to any gene: 5. The CDR3 contains 14 residues. CDR3 region: CASSEPTGLSPLHF. CDR3 coding DNA: TGTGCCAGCAGTGAACCGACAGGGCTCTCACCCCTCCACTTT.

The V gene is TRBV2, the J gene TRBJ2-7, with 8 bases matching TRBD2. The CDR3 runs to 14 residues. The V and J ends lost 4 bases and 1 base, in that order; junction bases with no gene match: 3. Germline assignment: CDR1 SNHLY and CDR2 FYNNEI. The CDR3 DNA sequence: TGTGCCAGCAGTGGGGCTAGCGGGTCCTACGAGCAGTACTTC. It codes for CASSGASGSYEQYF.

This clone was counted only a few times. This sequence joins TRBV19 and TRBJ1-2; D ambiguous. The germline V gene has CDR1 LNHDA and CDR2 SQIVND (reference sequence). The CDR3 extends over 14 amino acids. V dropped 3 bases and J dropped 4 bases, with 12 bases sitting between them. The CDR3 spells CASSITDGVYGYTF. The DNA for the CDR3 is TGTGCCAGTAGTATTACGGACGGAGTCTATGGCTACACCTTC.

The table lists this clone with a few counts. The V gene is TRBV4-3, the J gene TRBJ1-2; TRBD1 agrees at 7 bases. V shed 2 bases and J 6 bases; nucleotides not matched to a gene: 3. Germline lookup yields CDR1 LGHNA and CDR2 YSLEER. The CDR3 loop spans 13 amino acids. CDR3 coding DNA: TGCGCCAGCAGCCAACGAACAGGGGATGGCTACACCTTC. Its translation is CASSQRTGDGYTF.

This clone was seen more than once but under ten times. The chain employs TRBV25-1 and TRBJ1-2, with D maybe TRBD1 (5 bases). Germline CDR1 MGHDK, CDR2 SYGVNS. The CDR3 has 12 amino acids. V gave up 6 bases and J gave up 4 bases, with 9 bases separating them. The CDR3 DNA reads TGTGCCAGCAGGGGGGATCTCTATGGCTACACCTTC. It specifies CASRGDLYGYTF.

The CDR3 DNA reads as TGTGCCAGCAGTGTTTTGCGGAACACTGAAGCTTTCTTT. Encoded protein: CASSVLRNTEAFF. The V and J genes are TRBV2 and TRBJ1-1; D gene uncertain. Germline V gene lookup returns CDR1 SNHLY and CDR2 FYNNEI. The CDR3 sequence is 13 residues long. V lost 4 bases, J lost 1 base, and 7 bases lay in between.

In its sample, this clone was seen a few times. This chain uses TRBV7-2 with TRBJ2-1; D might be TRBD2 (5 bases). The CDR3 loop spans 14 amino acids. Germline loops: CDR1 SGHTA, CDR2 FQGNSA. Trimming stripped 3 bases from V and 5 bases from J, with 11 bases between. CDR3 sequence reads: CASSFRSGNNEQFF. In nucleotides, the CDR3 is TGTGCCAGCAGCTTCCGGAGCGGCAACAATGAGCAGTTCTTC. The full variable domain, with the rest looked up from reference TRBV7-2 and TRBJ2-1, is GAGVSQSPSNKVTEKGKDVELRCDPISGHTALYWYRQSLGQGLEFLIYFQGNSAPDKSGLPSDRFSAERTGGSVSTLTIQRTQQEDSAVYLCASSFRSGNNEQFFGPGTRLTVL.